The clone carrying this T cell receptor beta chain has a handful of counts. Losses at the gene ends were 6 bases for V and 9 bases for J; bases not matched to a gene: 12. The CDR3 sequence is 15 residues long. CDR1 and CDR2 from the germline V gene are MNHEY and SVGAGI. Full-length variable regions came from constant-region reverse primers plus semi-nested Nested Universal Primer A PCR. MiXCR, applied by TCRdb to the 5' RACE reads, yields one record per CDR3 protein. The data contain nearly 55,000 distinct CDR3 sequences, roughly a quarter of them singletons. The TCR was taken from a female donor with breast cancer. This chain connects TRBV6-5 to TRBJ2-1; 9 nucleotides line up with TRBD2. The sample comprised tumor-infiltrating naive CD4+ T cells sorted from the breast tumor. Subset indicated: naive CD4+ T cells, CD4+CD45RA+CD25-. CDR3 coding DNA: TGTGCCAGCAGCCTACTAGCGGGTTATCTCGGTGAGCAGTTCTTC. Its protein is CASSLLAGYLGEQFF.